This T cell receptor beta chain was sequenced in a study of shared clonotypes between healthy human individuals. The CDR3 has 14 amino acids. V was cut by 4 bases and J by 4 bases, with 11 bases left in between. CDR1 is MNHEY, CDR2 SVGAGI, per germline. Only in-frame clones appear in the TCRdb table, and some are missing; sequencing was by immunoSEQ multiplex PCR. The data contain millions of clones, more than 80% of them singletons. The TCR originated in a man aged 18 to 30 in good health. The sequencing sample was made of naive CD4+ T cells sorted from blood. Subset of the sample: CD45RA+ positively selected. This chain uses TRBV6-5 with TRBJ1-3; D uncertain. For the CDR3, the DNA is TGTGCCAGCAGTTCTCCACCTAGGGGAAACACCATATATTTT. Amino acid sequence: CASSSPPRGNTIYF.